This T cell receptor beta chain emerged from a study of cytotoxic CD8 clonotypes in ibrutinib-treated CLL. As for the study in general: It was after a median about twelve months of treatment, range 6 to 36, that response samples were taken. Across samples, productive templates numbered 255,043 and productive rearrangements reached 80,000 to 100,000 on average.

PBMCs were cryopreserved, and 1.5 to 2 micrograms of genomic DNA from them went into TCR beta libraries. Repertoires were generated with immunoSEQ multiplex PCR, while TCRdb's copy carries only in-frame clones and drops some. The table includes about 26,000 clones, over 75% detected once. Trimming pared 1 base from V and 0 bases from J, leaving 16 bases between. There are 18 residues in the CDR3. Germline loops: CDR1 SGHVS, CDR2 FNYEAQ. The J gene is TRBJ1-5, the V gene TRBV7-6; D ambiguous. This receptor was obtained from a human donor with chronic lymphocytic leukemia. The sample here was PBMCs, taken after 24 months of ibrutinib treatment. CDR3: CASSLDLASDNSNQPQHF. The CDR3 nucleotides are TGTGCCAGCAGCTTAGATCTGGCGTCAGACAATAGCAATCAGCCCCAGCATTTT.